This entry concerns a single T cell receptor (beta chain). These data belong to a study of T cell responses to AZD1222 COVID-19 vaccine. Study summary: Analysis merged second doses at about 4 or about 12 weeks.

The V gene's germline CDR1 is SGHVS and CDR2 FNYEAQ. The CDR3 sequence is 18 residues long. V lost 5 bases to trimming and J lost 0 bases, with 23 bases between them. Only in-frame clones appear in the TCRdb table, and some are missing; sequencing was by immunoSEQ multiplex PCR. The table shows approximately 140,000 clones, with approximately 92% occurring only once. Sequencing used peripheral blood, obtained on day 0 of AZD1222 vaccination. The TCR originated in an adult in good health. This chain joins TRBV7-6 and TRBJ2-7, with a tentative D call TRBD2 (7 bases). CDR3 region: CASSPGGGSGGFSYEQYF. The CDR3, as DNA: TGTGCCAGCAGCCCGGGGGGCGGTAGCGGAGGGTTCTCCTACGAGCAGTACTTC.